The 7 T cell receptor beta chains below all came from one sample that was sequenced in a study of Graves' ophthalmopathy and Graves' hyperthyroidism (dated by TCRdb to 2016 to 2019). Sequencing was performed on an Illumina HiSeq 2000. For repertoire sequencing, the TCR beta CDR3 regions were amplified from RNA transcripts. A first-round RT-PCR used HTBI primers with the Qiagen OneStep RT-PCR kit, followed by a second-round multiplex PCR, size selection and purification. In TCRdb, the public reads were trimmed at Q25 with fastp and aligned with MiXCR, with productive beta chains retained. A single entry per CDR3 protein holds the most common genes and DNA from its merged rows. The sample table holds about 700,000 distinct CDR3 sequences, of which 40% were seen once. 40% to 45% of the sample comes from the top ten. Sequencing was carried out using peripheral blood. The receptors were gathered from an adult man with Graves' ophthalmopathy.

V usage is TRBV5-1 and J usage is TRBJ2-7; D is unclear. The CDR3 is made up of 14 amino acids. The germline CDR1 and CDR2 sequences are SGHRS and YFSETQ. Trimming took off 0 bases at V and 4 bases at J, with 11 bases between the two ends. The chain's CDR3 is CASSLAGLVYEQYF. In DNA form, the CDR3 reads TGCGCCAGCAGCTTGGCTGGGTTAGTGTACGAGCAGTACTTC.

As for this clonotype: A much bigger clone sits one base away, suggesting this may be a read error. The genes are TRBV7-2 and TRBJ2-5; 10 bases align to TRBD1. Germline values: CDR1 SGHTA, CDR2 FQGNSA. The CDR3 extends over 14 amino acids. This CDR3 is CVSSQRDRGQTQYF. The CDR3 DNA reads TGTGTCAGCAGCCAGAGGGACAGGGGACAGACCCAGTACTTC.

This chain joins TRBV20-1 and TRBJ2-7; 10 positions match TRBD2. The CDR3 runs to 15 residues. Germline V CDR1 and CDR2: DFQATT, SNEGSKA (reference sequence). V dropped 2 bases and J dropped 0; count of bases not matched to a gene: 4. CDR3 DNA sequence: TGCAGTGCTAGAATAAGGACTAGCGGCTCCTACGAGCAGTACTTC. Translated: CSARIRTSGSYEQYF.

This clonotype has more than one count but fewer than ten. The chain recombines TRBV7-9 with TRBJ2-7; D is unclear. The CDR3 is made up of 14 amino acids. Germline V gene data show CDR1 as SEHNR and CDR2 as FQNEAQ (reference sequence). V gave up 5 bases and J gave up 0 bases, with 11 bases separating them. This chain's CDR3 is CASSLTDASYEQYF. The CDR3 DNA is TGTGCCAGCAGCCTCACCGACGCCTCCTACGAGCAGTACTTC. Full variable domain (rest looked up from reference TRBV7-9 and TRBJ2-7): DTGVSQNPRHKITKRGQNVTFRCDPISEHNRLYWYRQTLGQGPEFLTYFQNEAQLEKSRLLSDRFSAERPKGSFSTLEIQRTEQGDSAMYLCASSLTDASYEQYFGPGTRLTVT.

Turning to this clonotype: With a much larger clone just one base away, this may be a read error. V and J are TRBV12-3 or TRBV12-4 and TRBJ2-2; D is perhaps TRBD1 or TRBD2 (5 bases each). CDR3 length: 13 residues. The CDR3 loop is CASSRYRTGELCF. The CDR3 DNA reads TGTGCCAGCAGCCGGTACAGGACCGGGGAGCTGTGTTTT.

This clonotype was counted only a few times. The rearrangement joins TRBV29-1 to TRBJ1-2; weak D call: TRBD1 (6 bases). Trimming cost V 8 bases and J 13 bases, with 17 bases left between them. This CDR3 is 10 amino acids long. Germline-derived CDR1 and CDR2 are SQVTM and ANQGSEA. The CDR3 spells CSLRGRGSTF. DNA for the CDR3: TGCAGCCTTCGCGGCAGGGGAAGCACCTTC.

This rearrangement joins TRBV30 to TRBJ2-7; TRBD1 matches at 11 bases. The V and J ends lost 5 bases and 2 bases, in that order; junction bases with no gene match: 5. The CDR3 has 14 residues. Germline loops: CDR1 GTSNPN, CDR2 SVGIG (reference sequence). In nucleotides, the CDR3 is TGTGCCTGGTCCCCGGACAGGGGGCCCTACGAGCAGTACTTC. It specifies CAWSPDRGPYEQYF.